Listed below are T cell receptor beta chains from one sample, sequenced in a study of cytomegalovirus exposure and HLA in healthy donors. Only in-frame clones appear in the TCRdb table, and some are missing; sequencing was by immunoSEQ multiplex PCR. This specimen shows 40,000 to 65,000 clones; the ten leading clones hold around 26%. Sample: PBMCs. These receptors all come from a man aged 35 to 55 in good health and CMV-seropositive. The CDR3 runs from the conserved cysteine through the conserved F or W. D genes are given only for firm matches.

d_call j_call v_call cdr3_aa cdr3_nt
. TRBJ1-1 TRBV7-9 CAITLRGGTEAFF TGTGCCATCACCCTCCGGGGAGGCACTGAAGCTTTCTTT
. TRBJ2-7 TRBV18 CASSDGNPEQYF TGTGCCAGCTCAGATGGCAACCCCGAGCAGTACTTC
. TRBJ1-6 TRBV7-2 CASSLRGSPLHF TGTGCCAGCAGCCTAAGAGGTTCACCCCTCCACTTT
TRBD2 TRBJ2-3 TRBV6-1 CASRGGTSGDTQYF TGTGCCAGCAGAGGGGGGACTAGCGGAGATACGCAGTATTTT
. TRBJ2-5 TRBV29-1 CSVEDLGLGGETQYF TGCAGCGTTGAAGATTTGGGACTAGGGGGCGAGACCCAGTACTTC
TRBD1 TRBJ1-2 TRBV14 CASSHIRGTERFYGYTF TGTGCCAGCAGCCATATCCGGGGGACAGAGCGTTTCTATGGCTACACCTTC
. TRBJ1-5 TRBV30 CASARQGGGSNQPQHF TGTGCCTCCGCCCGGCAGGGAGGAGGAAGCAATCAGCCCCAGCATTTT
. TRBJ2-2 TRBV21-1 CASSMLDYTATGELFF TGTGCCAGCAGCATGCTAGACTACACTGCCACCGGGGAGCTGTTTTTT
. TRBJ2-5 TRBV6-6 CASMGAGYQETQYF TGTGCCAGCATGGGGGCAGGGTACCAAGAGACCCAGTACTTC
TRBD1 TRBJ2-7 TRBV7-2 CASSAPKGTAISEQYF TGTGCCAGCAGCGCTCCTAAGGGGACAGCAATTAGCGAGCAGTACTTC
. TRBJ2-1 TRBV6-1 CASSDGQGLNEQFF TGTGCCAGCAGTGACGGCCAGGGGCTCAATGAGCAGTTCTTC
TRBD1 TRBJ1-5 TRBV7-2 CASSLRAGGLSNQPQHF TGTGCCAGCAGCTTACGGGCAGGGGGCCTAAGCAATCAGCCCCAGCATTTT
. TRBJ2-3 TRBV5-1 CASSLVGGESDTQYF TGCGCCAGCAGCTTGGTTGGCGGCGAATCAGATACGCAGTATTTT
. TRBJ1-2 TRBV11-2 CASSFLGGGTIGYTF TGTGCCAGCAGCTTCCTAGGAGGGGGGACTATCGGCTACACCTTC
TRBD2 TRBJ2-2 TRBV9 CASSVEGTSATGELFF TGTGCCAGCAGCGTAGAAGGGACTAGCGCCACCGGGGAGCTGTTTTTT
TRBD1 TRBJ1-5 TRBV30 CAWTRGQGDQPQHF TGTGCCTGGACAAGGGGACAGGGAGATCAGCCCCAGCATTTT
. TRBJ1-5 TRBV27 CASSLTDSSNQPQHF TGTGCCAGCAGTTTAACGGACAGTAGCAATCAGCCCCAGCATTTT
. TRBJ1-5 TRBV28 CARLGGNGRNQPQHF TGTGCCCGCCTGGGGGGAAATGGACGCAATCAGCCCCAGCATTTT
. TRBJ1-5 TRBV28 CASARGQVGQPQHF TGTGCCAGCGCAAGAGGGCAGGTTGGTCAGCCCCAGCATTTT
. TRBJ1-1 TRBV27 CASSSGWMNTEAFF TGTGCCAGCAGTTCGGGTTGGATGAACACTGAAGCTTTCTTT
. TRBJ2-1 TRBV6-4 CASSDGVGPNEQFF TGTGCCAGCAGTGACGGTGTGGGCCCGAATGAGCAGTTCTTC
TRBD1 TRBJ2-2 TRBV6-4 CASSETGETGELFF TGTGCCAGCAGTGAGACAGGGGAAACCGGGGAGCTGTTTTTT
TRBD2 TRBJ2-5 TRBV9 CASSELSGGWGETQYF TGTGCCAGCAGCGAACTCAGCGGGGGGTGGGGAGAGACCCAGTACTTC
. TRBJ1-1 TRBV18 CASSPLSGGSTEAFF TGTGCCAGCTCACCACTATCGGGTGGGAGCACTGAAGCTTTCTTT
TRBD2 TRBJ2-1 TRBV6-5 CASSYDGRGYEQFF TGTGCCAGCAGTTACGACGGGAGGGGCTATGAGCAGTTCTTC
. TRBJ1-3 TRBV27 CASSIGVSGNTIYF TGTGCCAGCAGTATAGGGGTGTCAGGAAACACCATATATTTT
TRBD2 TRBJ2-7 TRBV9 CASSPRGTTRYEQYF TGTGCCAGCAGCCCGCGAGGGACTACAAGGTACGAGCAGTACTTC
TRBD1 TRBJ2-2 TRBV6-6 CASSTRTGWNTGELFF TGTGCCAGCAGCACCCGGACAGGATGGAACACCGGGGAGCTGTTTTTT
. TRBJ2-1 TRBV4-2 CASSHSGLLNYNEQFF TGTGCCAGCAGCCATTCTGGACTACTTAACTACAATGAGCAGTTCTTC
TRBD1 TRBJ1-6 TRBV7-9 CASSGTGVNSPLHF TGTGCCAGCAGCGGGACAGGGGTCAATTCACCCCTCCACTTT
TRBD2 TRBJ2-3 TRBV7-9 CASSFGLAGTDTQYF TGTGCCAGCAGCTTCGGACTAGCGGGCACAGATACGCAGTATTTT
TRBD1 TRBJ1-1 TRBV10-2 CASRGDRMNTEAFF TGCGCCAGCAGGGGGGACAGGATGAACACTGAAGCTTTCTTT
TRBD2 TRBJ2-1 TRBV9 CASSPSLAVGEQFF TGTGCCAGCAGCCCCAGCCTAGCGGTCGGTGAGCAGTTCTTC
TRBD1 TRBJ2-7 TRBV5-4 CASSSRDRVTYEQYF TGTGCCAGCAGCTCCCGGGACAGGGTCACCTACGAGCAGTACTTC
. TRBJ2-5 TRBV5-1 CASSSEGGDQETQYF TGCGCCAGCAGCTCGGAGGGTGGGGACCAAGAGACCCAGTACTTC
TRBD2 TRBJ2-7 TRBV10-2 CASSEGSGDRYEQYF TGCGCCAGCAGTGAGGGTAGCGGGGACCGATACGAGCAGTACTTC
TRBD1 TRBJ1-1 TRBV6-4 CASSDSDRGNTEAFF TGTGCCAGCAGTGACTCGGACAGGGGGAACACTGAAGCTTTCTTT
TRBD2 TRBJ2-2 TRBV19 CASSTGLAGDLRRTGELFF TGTGCCAGTAGTACCGGACTAGCGGGAGATTTACGACGCACCGGGGAGCTGTTTTTT
. TRBJ1-3 TRBV4-3 CASSQQGVKGLSGNTIYF TGCGCCAGCAGCCAACAAGGGGTAAAGGGCCTCTCTGGAAACACCATATATTTT
TRBD2 TRBJ2-3 TRBV9 CASRGLAGGTDTQYF TGTGCCAGCAGGGGACTAGCGGGGGGCACAGATACGCAGTATTTT
. TRBJ2-7 TRBV5-1 CASTRVGDEQYF TGCGCCAGCACCAGGGTTGGGGACGAGCAGTACTTC
TRBD2 TRBJ2-7 TRBV2 CAGILAGSYEQYF TGTGCCGGCATACTAGCGGGGTCCTACGAGCAGTACTTC